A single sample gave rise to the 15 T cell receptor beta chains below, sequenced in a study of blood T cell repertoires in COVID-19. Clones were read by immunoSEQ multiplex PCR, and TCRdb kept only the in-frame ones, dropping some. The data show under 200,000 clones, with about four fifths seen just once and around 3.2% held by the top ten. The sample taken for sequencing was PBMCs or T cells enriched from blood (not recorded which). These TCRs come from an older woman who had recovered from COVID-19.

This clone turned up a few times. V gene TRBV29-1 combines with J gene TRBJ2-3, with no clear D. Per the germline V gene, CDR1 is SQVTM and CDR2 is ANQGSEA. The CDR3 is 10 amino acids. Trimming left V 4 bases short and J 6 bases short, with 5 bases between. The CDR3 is CSVVEDTQYF. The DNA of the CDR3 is TGCAGCGTTGTGGAGGATACGCAGTATTTT.

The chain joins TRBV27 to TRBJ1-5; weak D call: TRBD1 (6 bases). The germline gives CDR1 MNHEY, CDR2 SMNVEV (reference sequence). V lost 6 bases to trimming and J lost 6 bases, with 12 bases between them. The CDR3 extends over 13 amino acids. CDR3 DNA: TGTGCCAGCAGCCAGGGAGGGGGTCAGCCCCAGCATTTT. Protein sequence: CASSQGGGQPQHF.

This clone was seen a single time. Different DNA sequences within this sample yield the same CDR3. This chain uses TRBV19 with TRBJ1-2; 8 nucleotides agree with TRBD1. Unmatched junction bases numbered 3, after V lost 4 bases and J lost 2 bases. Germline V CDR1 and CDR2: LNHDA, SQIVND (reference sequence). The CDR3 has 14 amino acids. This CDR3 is CASSRGQANYGYTF. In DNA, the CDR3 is TGTGCCAGTAGTAGGGGACAGGCGAACTATGGCTACACCTTC.

In DNA, the CDR3 is TGTGCCAGCAGCTTGGGAAGGACAGCTGGAAACACCATATATTTT. Amino acid sequence: CASSLGRTAGNTIYF. The gene calls are TRBV5-8 and TRBJ1-3; D may be TRBD1 (6 bases). Germline V CDR1 and CDR2: SGHTS, YDEGEE. CDR3 length: 15 amino acids. V was cut by 0 bases and J by 2 bases, with 9 bases left in between.

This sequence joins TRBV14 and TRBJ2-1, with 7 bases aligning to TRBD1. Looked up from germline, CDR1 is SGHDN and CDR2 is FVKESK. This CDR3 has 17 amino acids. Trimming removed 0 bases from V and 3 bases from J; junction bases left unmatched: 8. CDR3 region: CASSQERDSAFYNEQFF. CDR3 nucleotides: TGTGCCAGCAGCCAAGAGAGGGACAGCGCCTTCTACAATGAGCAGTTCTTC.

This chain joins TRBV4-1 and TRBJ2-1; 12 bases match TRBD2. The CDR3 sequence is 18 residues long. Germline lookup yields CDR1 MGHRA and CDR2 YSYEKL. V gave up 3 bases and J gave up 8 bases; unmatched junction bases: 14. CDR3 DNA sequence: TGCGCCAGCAGCCAGGTATCATTACTAGCGGGGGGAGGCGATGAGCAGTTCTTC. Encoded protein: CASSQVSLLAGGGDEQFF.

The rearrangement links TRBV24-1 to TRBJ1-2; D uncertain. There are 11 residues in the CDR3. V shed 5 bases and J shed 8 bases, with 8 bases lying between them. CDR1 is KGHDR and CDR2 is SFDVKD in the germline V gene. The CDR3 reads CATSGTLGYTF. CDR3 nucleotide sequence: TGTGCCACCAGTGGAACGCTAGGCTACACCTTC.

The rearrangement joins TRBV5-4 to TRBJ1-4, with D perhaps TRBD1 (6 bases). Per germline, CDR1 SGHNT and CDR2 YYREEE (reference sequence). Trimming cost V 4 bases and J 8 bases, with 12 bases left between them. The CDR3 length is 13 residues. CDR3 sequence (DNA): TGTGCCAGCAGCCCGGGTGGGGGCGAAAAACTGTTTTTT. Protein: CASSPGGGEKLFF.

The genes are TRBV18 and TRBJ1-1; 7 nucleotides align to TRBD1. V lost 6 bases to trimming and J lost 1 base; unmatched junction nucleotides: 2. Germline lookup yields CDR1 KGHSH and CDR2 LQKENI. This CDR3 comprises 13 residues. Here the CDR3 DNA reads TGTGCCAGCTCTTCAGGGGGGAACACTGAAGCTTTCTTT. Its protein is CASSSGGNTEAFF.

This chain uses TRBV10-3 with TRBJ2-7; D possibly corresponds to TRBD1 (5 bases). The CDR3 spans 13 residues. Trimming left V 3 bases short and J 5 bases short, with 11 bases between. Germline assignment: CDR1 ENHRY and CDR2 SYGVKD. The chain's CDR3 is CAISDQGSNEQYF. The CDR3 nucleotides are TGTGCCATCAGTGACCAGGGTAGTAACGAGCAGTACTTC.

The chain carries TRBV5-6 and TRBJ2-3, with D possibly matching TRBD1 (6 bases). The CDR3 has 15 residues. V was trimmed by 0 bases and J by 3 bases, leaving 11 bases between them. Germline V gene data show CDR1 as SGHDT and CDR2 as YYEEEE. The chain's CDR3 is CASSLGTGWTDTQYF. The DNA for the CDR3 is TGTGCCAGCAGCTTGGGTACAGGGTGGACAGATACGCAGTATTTT.

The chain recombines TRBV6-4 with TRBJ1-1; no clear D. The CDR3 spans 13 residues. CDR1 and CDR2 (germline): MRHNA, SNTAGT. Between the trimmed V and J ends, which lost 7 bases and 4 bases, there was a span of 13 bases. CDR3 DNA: TGTGCCAGCAAGGAGGGTTTGGGCACTGAAGCTTTCTTT. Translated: CASKEGLGTEAFF.

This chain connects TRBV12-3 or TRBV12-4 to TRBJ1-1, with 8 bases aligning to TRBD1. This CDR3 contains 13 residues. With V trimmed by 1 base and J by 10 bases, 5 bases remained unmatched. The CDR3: CASSLGAGGRAFF. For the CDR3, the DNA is TGTGCCAGCAGTTTAGGGGCAGGGGGCCGAGCTTTCTTT.

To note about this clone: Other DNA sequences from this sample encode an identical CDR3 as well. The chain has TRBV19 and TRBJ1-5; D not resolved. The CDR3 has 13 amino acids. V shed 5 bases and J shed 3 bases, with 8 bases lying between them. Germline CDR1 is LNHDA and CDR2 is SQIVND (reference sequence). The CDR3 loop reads CASSPSLNQPQHF. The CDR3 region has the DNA TGTGCCAGTAGTCCGTCCCTCAATCAGCCCCAGCATTTT.

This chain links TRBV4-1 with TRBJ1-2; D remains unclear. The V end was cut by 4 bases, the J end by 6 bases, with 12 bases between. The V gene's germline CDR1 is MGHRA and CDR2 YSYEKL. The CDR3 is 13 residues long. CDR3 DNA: TGCGCCAGCAGCCTTGAGGGATACAATGGCTACACCTTC. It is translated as CASSLEGYNGYTF.